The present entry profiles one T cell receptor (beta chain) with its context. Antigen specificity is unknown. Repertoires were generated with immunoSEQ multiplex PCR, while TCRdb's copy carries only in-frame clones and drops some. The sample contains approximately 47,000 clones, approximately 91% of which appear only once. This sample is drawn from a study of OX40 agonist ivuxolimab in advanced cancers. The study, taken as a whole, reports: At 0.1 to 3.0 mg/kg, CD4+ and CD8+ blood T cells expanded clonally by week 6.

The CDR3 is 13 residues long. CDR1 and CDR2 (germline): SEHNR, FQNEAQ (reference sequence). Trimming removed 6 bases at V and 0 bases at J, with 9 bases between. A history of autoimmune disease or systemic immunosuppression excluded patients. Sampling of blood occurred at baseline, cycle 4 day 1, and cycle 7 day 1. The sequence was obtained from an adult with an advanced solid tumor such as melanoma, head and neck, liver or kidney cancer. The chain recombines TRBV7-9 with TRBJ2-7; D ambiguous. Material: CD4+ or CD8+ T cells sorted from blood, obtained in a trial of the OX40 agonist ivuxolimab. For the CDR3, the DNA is TGTGCCAGCAGTTGGGGAAGCTCCTACGAGCAGTACTTC. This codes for CASSWGSSYEQYF.